Described below is a single T cell receptor (beta chain) sequence and its context. This sample is drawn from a study of blood T cell repertoires in COVID-19. Study in general: Acute and convalescent COVID-19 samples came from the United States, Italy and Spain. Sample material is recorded as cDNA or gDNA derived from T cells, B-cell-depleted T cells, or PBMCs.

Per the original data handling: Counts of nucleated cells, estimated from reference gene primer amplification, were obtained. Assay: immunoSEQ multiplex PCR; the TCRdb copy retains only in-frame clones and omits some. V and J calls and clone size are as listed in that table; D and trimming were resolved from the DNA. The sample includes 220,000 or so clones, roughly four fifths of them seen just once. The germline gives CDR1 SGDLS, CDR2 YYNGEE. V was clipped by 3 bases and J by 8 bases, with 11 bases between them. The CDR3 is made up of 13 amino acids. This rearrangement joins TRBV9 to TRBJ1-4; a weak D match, TRBD1 (5 bases). The source of this sequence is a woman in her 30s who had recovered from COVID-19. The sample consisted of peripheral blood. The CDR3 loop is CASSGAEGEKLFF. The CDR3, as DNA: TGTGCCAGCAGCGGAGCGGAGGGGGAAAAACTGTTTTTT.